This T cell receptor (beta chain) was sequenced for a study of blood T cell repertoires in COVID-19. Study background: The United States, Italy and Spain were the sources of the acute and convalescent COVID-19 samples. T cells, B-cell-depleted T cells, or PBMCs supplied cDNA or gDNA.

Germline V gives CDR1 MNHEY, CDR2 SVGAGI. Between the trimmed V and J ends, which lost 4 bases and 4 bases, there was a span of 16 bases. The CDR3 sequence is 15 residues long. Source study methods: Nucleated cell counts were estimated from reference gene primer amplification. TCRdb's table, derived via immunoSEQ multiplex PCR, lists solely in-frame clones and lacks some. The DNA gave D and trimming, while V, J and clone size come from that table. The sample contains around 220,000 clones, more than 85% of which appear only once. The V and J genes are TRBV6-5 and TRBJ1-1; possibly TRBD1 for D (5 bases). The sequence came from a man aged 40-55 years with active or convalescent COVID-19. Sequenced sample: peripheral blood. CDR3 protein: CASSLSYRSSTEAFF. CDR3 DNA: TGTGCCAGCAGTTTAAGTTACAGGTCCTCCACTGAAGCTTTCTTT.